This T cell receptor beta chain came from a study of T cell responses to AZD1222 COVID-19 vaccine. Across the whole study: The analysis combined second doses at about 4 or about 12 weeks. General study results and limits: Once two AZD1222 doses were given, Spike-specific TCR breadth and depth went up.

Germline V lookup: CDR1 SGHRS, CDR2 YFSETQ. The CDR3 has 15 residues. Trimming took 7 bases from V and 10 from J, leaving 23 bases between them. With regard to this clone: What it binds is unknown.

Here immunoSEQ multiplex PCR was the method, and the copy in TCRdb shows in-frame clones only, minus some. The table shows 65,000 to 70,000 clones, with 85% to 90% occurring only once. This specimen consisted of peripheral blood, obtained on day 0 of AZD1222 vaccination. The clonotype was recovered from an adult in good health. This chain joins TRBV5-1 and TRBJ2-2; D possibly matches TRBD1 or TRBD2 (5 bases each). CDR3 nucleotide sequence: TGCGCCAGCTACCGGGACCCTTATGGATCCGCGGAGCTGTTTTTT. Its protein product is CASYRDPYGSAELFF.